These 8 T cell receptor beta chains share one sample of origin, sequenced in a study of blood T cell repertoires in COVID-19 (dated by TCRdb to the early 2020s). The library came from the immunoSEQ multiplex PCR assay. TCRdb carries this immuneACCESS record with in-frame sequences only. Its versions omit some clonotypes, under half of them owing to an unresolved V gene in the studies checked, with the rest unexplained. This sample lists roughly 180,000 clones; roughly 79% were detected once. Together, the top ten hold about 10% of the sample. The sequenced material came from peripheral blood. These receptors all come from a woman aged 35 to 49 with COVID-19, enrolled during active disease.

The CDR3 nucleotides read TGTGCCAGCAGCCACGGGGATGAGCGGGGCCTGGGCGAGCAGTACGTC. The encoded protein is CASSHGDERGLGEQYV. V is TRBV5-6 and J is TRBJ2-7; 7 bases match TRBD2. The germline V gene has CDR1 SGHDT and CDR2 YYEEEE. The CDR3 is 16 residues long. Germline trimming cut 4 bases from V and 6 bases from J; bases unmatched to any gene: 16.

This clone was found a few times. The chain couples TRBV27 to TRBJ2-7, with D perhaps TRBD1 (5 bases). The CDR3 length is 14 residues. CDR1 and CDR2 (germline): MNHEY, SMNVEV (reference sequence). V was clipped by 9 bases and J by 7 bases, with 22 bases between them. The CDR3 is CASPRSARPGEQYF. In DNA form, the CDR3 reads TGTGCCAGTCCGCGGTCCGCGCGTCCAGGGGAGCAGTACTTC.

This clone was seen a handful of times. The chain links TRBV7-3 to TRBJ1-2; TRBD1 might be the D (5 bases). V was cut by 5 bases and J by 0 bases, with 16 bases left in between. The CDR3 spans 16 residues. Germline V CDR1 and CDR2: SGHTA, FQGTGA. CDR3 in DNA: TGTGCCAGCAGCACGCAGGGTATGGCAGCTAACTATGGCTACACCTTC. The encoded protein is CASSTQGMAANYGYTF.

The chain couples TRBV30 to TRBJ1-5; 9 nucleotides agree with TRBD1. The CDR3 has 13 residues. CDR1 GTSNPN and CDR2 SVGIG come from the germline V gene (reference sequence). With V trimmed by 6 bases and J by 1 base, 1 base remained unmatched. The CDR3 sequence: CACGQGSNQPQHF. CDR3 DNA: TGTGCCTGTGGACAGGGGAGCAATCAGCCCCAGCATTTT.

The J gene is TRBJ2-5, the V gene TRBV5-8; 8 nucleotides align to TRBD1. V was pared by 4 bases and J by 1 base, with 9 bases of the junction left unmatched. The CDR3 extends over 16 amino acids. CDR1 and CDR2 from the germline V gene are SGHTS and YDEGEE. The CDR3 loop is CASSIGTGNSQETQYF. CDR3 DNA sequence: TGTGCCAGCAGCATAGGGACAGGAAATTCCCAAGAGACCCAGTACTTC. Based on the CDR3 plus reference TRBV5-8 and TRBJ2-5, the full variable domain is EAGVTQSPTHLIKTRGQQATLRCSPISGHTSVYWYQQALGLGLQFLLWYDEGEERNRGNFPPRFSGRQFPNYSSELNVNALELEDSALYLCASSIGTGNSQETQYFGPGTRLLVL.

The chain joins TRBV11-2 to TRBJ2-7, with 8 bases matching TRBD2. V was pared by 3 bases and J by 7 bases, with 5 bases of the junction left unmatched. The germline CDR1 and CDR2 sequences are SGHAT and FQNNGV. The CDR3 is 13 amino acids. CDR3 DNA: TGTGCCAGCAGCTTCGGGACTAGAGGGGAGCAGTACTTC. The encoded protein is CASSFGTRGEQYF.

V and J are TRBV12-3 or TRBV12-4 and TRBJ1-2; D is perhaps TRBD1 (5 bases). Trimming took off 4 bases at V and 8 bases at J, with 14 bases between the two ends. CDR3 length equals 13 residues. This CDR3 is CASSYSGQLGYTF. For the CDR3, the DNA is TGTGCCAGCAGTTACTCAGGACAACTCGGCTACACCTTC.

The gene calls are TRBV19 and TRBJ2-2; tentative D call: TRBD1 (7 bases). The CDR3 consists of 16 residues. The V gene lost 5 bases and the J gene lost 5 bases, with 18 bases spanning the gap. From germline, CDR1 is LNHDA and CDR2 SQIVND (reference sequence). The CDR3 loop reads CASSGLPGGKTGELFF. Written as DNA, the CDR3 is TGTGCCAGTAGTGGCCTTCCAGGGGGGAAGACCGGGGAGCTGTTTTTT.